These 26 T cell receptor beta chains were all obtained from the same sample, sequenced in a study of T cell responses to AZD1222 COVID-19 vaccine. The repertoire was sequenced with immunoSEQ multiplex PCR; TCRdb's copy has only in-frame clones and lacks some. The sample is made up of under 150,000 clones, and the top ten hold around 2.2% of it. Sequenced material: peripheral blood. All receptors come from an adult in good health.

This chain joins TRBV6-5 and TRBJ2-7, with 10 positions matching TRBD1. This CDR3 region has 14 residues. The V gene's germline CDR1 is MNHEY and CDR2 SVGAGI. V shed 6 bases, J shed 2 bases, and the junction held 4 bases outside the gene matches. Written as DNA, the CDR3 is TGTGCCAGCAGCCGGACAGGGGGTACCTACGAGCAGTACTTC. It is translated as CASSRTGGTYEQYF.

The chain employs TRBV18 and TRBJ1-1; tentatively, D is TRBD1 (5 bases). The germline V and J ends were trimmed by 3 bases and 3 bases, with 11 bases remaining between them. The germline gives CDR1 KGHSH, CDR2 LQKENI. The CDR3 is made up of 14 amino acids. The CDR3 bases are TGTGCCAGCTCACCGGGACCGTTCGACACTGAAGCTTTCTTT. Translating gives CASSPGPFDTEAFF. Filled out from reference TRBV18 and TRBJ1-1, the complete variable domain reads NAGVMQNPRHLVRRRGQEARLRCSPMKGHSHVYWYRQLPEEGLKFMVYLQKENIIDESGMPKERFSAEFPKEGPSILRIQQVVRGDSAAYFCASSPGPFDTEAFFGQGTRLTVV.

This chain links TRBV7-6 with TRBJ2-2; D is unresolved. Germline CDR1 is SGHVS and CDR2 is FNYEAQ. This CDR3 is built from 16 residues. V lost 5 bases and J lost 4, with 17 bases in between. Here the CDR3 DNA reads TGTGCCAGCAGCCGATATGTCGAGCGCGGCACCGGGGAGCTGTTTTTT. Protein sequence: CASSRYVERGTGELFF. Combining the CDR3 with reference TRBV7-6 and TRBJ2-2 gives the whole variable domain GAGVSQSPRYKVTKRGQDVALRCDPISGHVSLYWYRQALGQGPEFLTYFNYEAQQDKSGLPNDRFSAERPEGSISTLTIQRTEQRDSAMYRCASSRYVERGTGELFFGEGSRLTVL.

This chain connects TRBV2 to TRBJ2-7; D remains unclear. Trimming stripped 3 bases from V and 2 bases from J, with 2 bases between. Germline lookup yields CDR1 SNHLY and CDR2 FYNNEI. This CDR3 is built from 11 residues. The CDR3 region is CASSEAYEQYF. DNA for the CDR3: TGTGCCAGCAGTGAGGCCTACGAGCAGTACTTC.

The chain couples TRBV2 to TRBJ1-3; 7 nucleotides line up with TRBD1. The CDR3 runs to 17 residues. V lost 5 bases to trimming and J lost 0 bases; unmatched junction nucleotides: 10. Germline V lookup: CDR1 SNHLY, CDR2 FYNNEI. CDR3 in DNA: TGTGCCAGCAGTAAGCGACAGGGACCTTACTCTGGAAACACCATATATTTT. It translates to CASSKRQGPYSGNTIYF.

The J gene is TRBJ1-2, the V gene TRBV3-1 (or the pseudogene TRBV3-2); D might be TRBD1 (5 bases). The CDR3 loop spans 13 amino acids. CDR1 is LGHDT and CDR2 is YNNKEL in the germline V gene (reference sequence). V dropped 4 bases and J dropped 4 bases, with 10 bases sitting between them. CDR3: CASSPRDSYGYTF. The CDR3 DNA reads TGTGCCAGCAGCCCGAGAGACAGCTATGGCTACACCTTC.

This rearrangement joins TRBV9 to TRBJ1-1; D may be TRBD1 (6 bases). Trimming took 3 bases from V and 5 from J, leaving 23 bases between them. Germline V gene data show CDR1 as SGDLS and CDR2 as YYNGEE. The CDR3 runs 17 residues. CDR3 residues: CASSAQIGGGARTEAFF. CDR3 bases: TGTGCCAGCAGCGCCCAGATAGGAGGGGGGGCGCGGACTGAAGCTTTCTTT.

The V call is TRBV19, the J call TRBJ1-5; weak D call: TRBD1 (5 bases). V was cut by 1 base and J by 2 bases, with 9 bases left in between. This CDR3 is built from 15 residues. The V gene's germline CDR1 is LNHDA and CDR2 SQIVND (reference sequence). CDR3 protein: CASSIVGEGNQPQHF. CDR3 coding DNA: TGTGCCAGTAGTATAGTGGGGGAAGGCAATCAGCCCCAGCATTTT.

J is TRBJ2-5 and V is TRBV5-4; D ambiguous. Germline CDR1 is SGHNT and CDR2 is YYREEE (reference sequence). This CDR3 is built from 13 residues. V lost 0 bases to trimming and J lost 5 bases, with 8 bases between them. This CDR3 is CASSLGPVETQYF. The CDR3, as DNA: TGTGCCAGCAGCTTGGGTCCGGTGGAGACCCAGTACTTC. The full variable domain, its missing parts supplied by reference TRBV5-4 and TRBJ2-5, is ETGVTQSPTHLIKTRGQQVTLRCSSQSGHNTVSWYQQALGQGPQFIFQYYREEENGRGNFPPRFSGLQFPNYSSELNVNALELDDSALYLCASSLGPVETQYFGPGTRLLVL.

The CDR3 region has the DNA TGCAGTGCTAGTCCGGGACAGGGTACCCGCTATGCTTTCTTT. It translates to CSASPGQGTRYAFF. The chain joins TRBV20-1 to TRBJ1-1, with TRBD1 identical over 9 bases. This CDR3 is 14 amino acids long. From germline, CDR1 is DFQATT and CDR2 SNEGSKA (reference sequence). J was trimmed by 11 bases and V by 3 bases; bases with no gene match: 13.

The V call is TRBV6-4, the J call TRBJ2-1; 8 bases are shared with TRBD1. V gave up 4 bases and J gave up 3 bases; unmatched junction bases: 5. The CDR3 loop spans 15 amino acids. Per the germline V gene, CDR1 is MRHNA and CDR2 is SNTAGT. CDR3 region: CASSGQGANYNEQFF. Here the CDR3 DNA reads TGTGCCAGCAGTGGGCAGGGGGCGAACTACAATGAGCAGTTCTTC.

The chain couples TRBV19 to TRBJ1-5; unclear D gene. CDR3 length: 15 residues. Deletions cut 3 bases from V and 0 bases from J, with 9 bases between. Per germline, CDR1 LNHDA and CDR2 SQIVND (reference sequence). The CDR3 region has the DNA TGTGCCAGTAGTATTTCCCCATATAGCAATCAGCCCCAGCATTTT. This gives the protein CASSISPYSNQPQHF.

The V gene is TRBV24-1, the J gene TRBJ2-1, with a weak D call TRBD2 (5 bases). The V and J ends lost 7 bases and 7 bases respectively, with 19 bases between them. The germline V gene has CDR1 KGHDR and CDR2 SFDVKD. The CDR3 runs 15 residues. This chain's CDR3 is CATSPGVERVNEQFF. The CDR3 DNA reads as TGTGCCACCAGCCCGGGTGTAGAGAGGGTAAATGAGCAGTTCTTC.

V usage is TRBV18 and J usage is TRBJ2-5; TRBD1 agrees at 7 bases. This CDR3 has 16 residues. From germline, CDR1 is KGHSH and CDR2 LQKENI. The J segment lost 0 bases and the V segment lost 3 bases, leaving 7 bases of the junction unmatched. The chain's CDR3 is CASSPSNRGNQETQYF. In DNA, the CDR3 is TGTGCCAGCTCACCGTCTAACAGGGGAAACCAAGAGACCCAGTACTTC.

The rearrangement joins TRBV27 to TRBJ2-3; D assignment may be TRBD1 or TRBD2 (6 bases each). V lost 0 bases and J lost 0, with 16 bases in between. The germline V gene has CDR1 MNHEY and CDR2 SMNVEV (reference sequence). This CDR3 spans 18 amino acids. In nucleotides, the CDR3 is TGTGCCAGCAGTTTATCCTTTTGGGGGGCTCCAAGCACAGATACGCAGTATTTT. It encodes CASSLSFWGAPSTDTQYF.

This chain connects TRBV4-2 to TRBJ1-6, with TRBD1 as a possible D gene (6 bases). Germline V gene sequence: CDR1 LGHNA, CDR2 YNFKEQ. V lost 7 bases and J 7 bases, leaving 17 bases between the germline ends. This CDR3 region has 15 residues. DNA for the CDR3: TGTGCCAGCAACGACAGGCCGGTCGGGAATTCACCCCTCCACTTT. This codes for CASNDRPVGNSPLHF.

V and J are TRBV28 and TRBJ1-4; TRBD1 aligns across 8 bases. Germline V gene lookup returns CDR1 MDHEN and CDR2 SYDVKM. This CDR3 comprises 16 residues. V shed 4 bases and J 3 bases; nucleotides not matched to a gene: 7. Written as DNA, the CDR3 is TGTGCCAGCAGTTCCCAGACAGGGGCACCTAATGAAAAACTGTTTTTT. It codes for CASSSQTGAPNEKLFF.

The chain combines TRBV18 with TRBJ1-1; possibly TRBD1 for D (5 bases). V lost 2 bases to trimming and J lost 3 bases, with 10 bases between them. Germline values: CDR1 KGHSH, CDR2 LQKENI. The CDR3 has 14 amino acids. CDR3 amino acids: CASSPVWGDTEAFF. The CDR3 DNA follows: TGTGCCAGCTCACCAGTATGGGGGGACACTGAAGCTTTCTTT.

J is TRBJ1-2 and V is TRBV3-1 (or the pseudogene TRBV3-2); D gene ambiguous. Trimming pared 3 bases from V and 7 bases from J, leaving 9 bases between. The CDR3 loop spans 12 amino acids. In germline, CDR1 is LGHDT, CDR2 YNNKEL (reference sequence). In DNA form, the CDR3 reads TGTGCCAGCAGCCAGCGAGTGTTTGGCTACACCTTC. This translates into CASSQRVFGYTF.

J is TRBJ2-5 and V is TRBV3-1 (or the pseudogene TRBV3-2); D ambiguous. CDR3 length: 14 residues. V lost 0 bases and J 5 bases, leaving 10 bases between the germline ends. Per the germline V gene, CDR1 is LGHDT and CDR2 is YNNKEL (reference sequence). CDR3 in DNA: TGTGCCAGCAGCCAAGAGGTACGCTCGGAGACCCAGTACTTC. As protein: CASSQEVRSETQYF.

The chain employs TRBV18 and TRBJ2-7; unclear D gene. The CDR3 runs 11 residues. Germline V CDR1 and CDR2: KGHSH, LQKENI. V lost 3 bases and J lost 6, with 6 bases in between. CDR3: CASSPDREQYF. CDR3 bases: TGTGCCAGCTCACCGGACCGCGAGCAGTACTTC.

As to this clone: One junction end disagrees with the germline gene, perhaps due to a read error. The chain combines TRBV10-3 with TRBJ2-5; 8 bases are shared with TRBD2. Germline CDR1 and CDR2: ENHRY and SYGVKD. This CDR3 is built from 13 residues. This chain's CDR3 is CAVSGGDGETQYF. CDR3 sequence (DNA): TGTGCCGTCAGCGGGGGTGACGGCGAGACCCAGTACTTC.

V gene TRBV27 combines with J gene TRBJ1-1; no firm D call. This CDR3 is 12 amino acids long. Trimming removed 5 bases at V and 8 bases at J, with 12 bases between. Germline-derived CDR1 and CDR2 are MNHEY and SMNVEV (reference sequence). As DNA, the CDR3 is TGTGCCAGCAGTCGAGCTGGGGTCGAAGCTTTCTTT. Protein product: CASSRAGVEAFF.

For the CDR3, the DNA is TGTGCCAGCAGCACTACAGGGGCCACTGAAGCTTTCTTT. It translates to CASSTTGATEAFF. This chain joins TRBV7-9 and TRBJ1-1; TRBD1 matches at 7 bases. The CDR3 consists of 13 residues. The V and J ends lost 5 bases and 4 bases, in that order; junction bases with no gene match: 4. The V gene's germline CDR1 is SEHNR and CDR2 FQNEAQ (reference sequence). The entire variable domain, with the rest obtained from reference TRBV7-9 and TRBJ1-1, is as follows: DTGVSQNPRHKITKRGQNVTFRCDPISEHNRLYWYRQTLGQGPEFLTYFQNEAQLEKSRLLSDRFSAERPKGSFSTLEIQRTEQGDSAMYLCASSTTGATEAFFGQGTRLTVV.

The chain links TRBV5-1 to TRBJ1-6, with D possibly matching TRBD1 (5 bases). This CDR3 is 15 amino acids long. CDR1 and CDR2 from the germline V gene are SGHRS and YFSETQ. Between the trimmed V and J ends, which lost 0 bases and 5 bases, there was a span of 9 bases. The CDR3, as DNA: TGCGCCAGCAGCTTGGTGGGGGGTGATAATTCACCCCTCCACTTT. This encodes CASSLVGGDNSPLHF. Together with reference TRBV5-1 and TRBJ1-6, the CDR3 gives the full variable domain: KAGVTQTPRYLIKTRGQQVTLSCSPISGHRSVSWYQQTPGQGLQFLFEYFSETQRNKGNFPGRFSGRQFSNSRSEMNVSTLELGDSALYLCASSLVGGDNSPLHFGNGTRLTVT.

The CDR3 sequence is CSVVGQGYMNTEAFF. CDR3 sequence (DNA): TGCAGCGTTGTAGGACAGGGGTACATGAACACTGAAGCTTTCTTT. The chain links TRBV29-1 to TRBJ1-1; 9 positions match TRBD1. The V segment lost 4 bases and the J segment 0 bases; nucleotides outside the gene matches: 6. The CDR3 runs 15 residues. Germline V CDR1 and CDR2: SQVTM, ANQGSEA.